This T cell receptor beta chain was documented in a study of glioma-infiltrating T cells after dendritic cell vaccination. Study context: Patients received autologous tumor lysate-pulsed dendritic cell vaccination between about 2002 and 2013. At biweekly intervals, patients got three intradermal dendritic cell vaccine injections.

Points from the study as a whole: Complete blood and tumor specimen sets were limited to few patients. No direct clonality-survival link was found; a diverse polyclonal response may matter.

Notes on this clone: Its antigen is unknown.

Germline CDR1 SGHRS, CDR2 YFSETQ. The CDR3 consists of 16 residues. V shed 3 bases and J 5 bases; nucleotides not matched to a gene: 12. Using immunoSEQ multiplex PCR, the repertoire was profiled, and TCRdb retains in-frame clones only, with some absent. This sample carries roughly 90,000 clones, about nine tenths of them seen once, and the ten largest clones take more than 15%. The sequence was collected from a human donor with glioblastoma. The chain joins TRBV5-1 to TRBJ2-5, with 8 bases fitting TRBD1. Source: blood, taken before dendritic cell vaccination. Here the CDR3 DNA reads TGCGCCAGCAGCTACACAGGGGGGAAAGGGTCGGAGACCCAGTACTTC. This translates into CASSYTGGKGSETQYF.